The rows below give T cell receptor beta chains drawn from one sample of a study of blood T cells in healthy people across ages. TCRdb re-analysed the 5' RACE reads in MiXCR, keeping a single row per CDR3 protein. The sample yields 1.5 million to 2 million distinct CDR3 sequences, around 50% seen once. Material: blood. All receptors derive from a woman aged 40 to 55 in good health. Both conserved end residues are part of each CDR3.

j_gene | v_gene | CDR3aa
TRBJ1-1 | TRBV6-6 | CASSYGQGKNTEAFF
TRBJ1-5 | TRBV6-2/TRBV6-3 | CASSYTDSRYSNQPQHF
. | TRBV5-1 | CASSLGHDQETQFF
TRBJ1-6 | TRBV6-5 | CASSPVPDSPLHF
TRBJ2-1 | TRBV5-1 | CASSFQGLEQFF
TRBJ1-5 | TRBV4-2 | CASSQEVTQGAYGNQPQHF
TRBJ1-2 | TRBV20-1 | CSAPAGLANYGYTF
TRBJ1-4 | TRBV28 | CASSIPGATNEKLFF
TRBJ2-7 | TRBV7-9 | CASSHRDRGYEQYF
TRBJ2-5 | TRBV6-1 | CASSEPPHRERIEAQYF
TRBJ2-4 | TRBV7-6 | CASSLAPRRPKNIQYF
. | TRBV7-2 | CASSLEFQTQYF
TRBJ1-4 | TRBV7-2 | CASSFSGLTNEKLFF
TRBJ2-3 | TRBV4-3 | CASSQLGLAADTQYF
TRBJ2-6 | TRBV7-9 | CASSLISPGANVLTF
TRBJ2-3 | TRBV6-1 | CASSEVFTDTQYF
TRBJ2-3 | TRBV6-4 | CASSDRGVGDTQYF
TRBJ2-3 | TRBV5-1 | CASSLTTGLQKRGGTDTQYF
TRBJ1-1 | TRBV2 | CASMNTEAFF
TRBJ2-2 | TRBV12-3/TRBV12-4 | CASSWAGGPDTGELFF
TRBJ2-1 | TRBV4-3 | CASSHLQGNEQFF
TRBJ2-5 | TRBV29-1 | CSAISAGHEQYF
TRBJ2-5 | TRBV6-5 | CASLGPRETQYF
TRBJ1-1 | TRBV7-8 | CASSLARSGSAEAFF
TRBJ2-3 | TRBV6-2/TRBV6-3 | CASRRLASVTQYF
TRBJ2-3 | TRBV29-1 | CNVGRGDPSTDTQYF
TRBJ2-1 | TRBV5-1 | CASSLSSGGVRSNEQFF
TRBJ2-3 | TRBV28 | CASGSFVRGTPDTQYF
TRBJ2-1 | TRBV7-9 | CASSSPGQETINEQFF
TRBJ2-7 | TRBV4-2 | CASSLLGIYEQYF
TRBJ1-2 | TRBV28 | CASTWDRMNLYGYTF
TRBJ2-5 | TRBV5-6 | CASSPIWEETQYF
. | TRBV20-1 | CSAKVPAYEQYF
TRBJ2-4 | TRBV6-5 | CASSTSLAKDIQYF
TRBJ1-4 | TRBV7-9 | CASRSGSRAPNEKLFF
TRBJ2-1 | TRBV7-9 | CASLTDDPTKYNEQFF
TRBJ2-4 | TRBV28 | CASRPGRHWEQYF
TRBJ1-5 | TRBV12-3/TRBV12-4 | CASSSNREPQHF
TRBJ2-1 | TRBV11-2 | CASSPTPDSSYNEQFF
TRBJ2-1 | TRBV10-1 | CASSGVQGPLSYNEQFF
TRBJ2-1 | TRBV5-8 | CASSLGIGTGSWGNEQFF
TRBJ2-1 | TRBV28 | CASSLGGGRNNEQFF
TRBJ2-5 | TRBV6-2/TRBV6-3 | CASAPQLPKNLRETQYF
TRBJ1-6 | TRBV5-1 | CATQEGPGYNSPLHF
TRBJ2-5 | TRBV28 | CASSLTSGGLETQYF
TRBJ2-7 | TRBV6-1 | CASRNRGEPLEQYF
TRBJ2-5 | TRBV28 | CASQEGGTETQYF